The subject of this entry is one T cell receptor (beta chain). Its antigen is unknown. Relative to the germline gene, one junction end is altered; a read error may explain this. Bulk unsorted tissue served as the source for RNA extraction, and RNA quality was assessed using a NanoDrop ND-1000 and an Agilent 2100. Donors were newly diagnosed lung cancer patients admitted for thoracic surgery in China between August and November 2014, without prior chemotherapy. The study excluded patients who had received radiotherapy or chemotherapy before or who had another cancer at the same time. Pieces of surgical tissue measuring roughly 1-2.2 cm3 were kept in RNAlater solution and held at -80 degrees C until needed. Libraries were constructed by multiplex PCR. The reads were generated on an Illumina HiSeq 2500. TCRbeta libraries were constructed through three rounds of nested PCR with primers (Table S4) according to protocols adapted from ARM-PCR. PCR products of 200-500 bp were gel-excised and purified with the QIAquick gel extraction kit before sequencing. The authors' pipeline ran thus. Reads were cleaned with Trimmomatic, merged with FLASH into complete CDR3 sequences, and assigned to V(D)J germline segments with MiTCR. Clonal diversity was calculated as the inverse Simpson's index using VDJtools. In-frame sequences lacking a premature stop codon were counted as productive reads. The raw public data were reprocessed by TCRdb itself: fastp quality trimming at Q25, MiXCR clonotype calling, in-frame beta chains only. Every distinct CDR3 protein forms one entry, paired with its most common genes and DNA. What appears here as the V and J calls and clone size reflects TCRdb's work, not the paper's. The sample has 65,000 to 95,000 distinct CDR3 sequences on record, 55% to 70% of them singletons. The ten largest make up around 12% of the sample.

The data are from a study of tumor and adjacent non-tumor tissue in lung cancer (dated by TCRdb to between 2017 and 2018). General notes on the study: Patients with adenocarcinoma (approximately 11), squamous cell carcinoma (2) and small cell lung cancer (1) were included in the cohort. The study compared bulk TCRbeta repertoires between lung tumor tissue and matched distant non-tumor lung tissue from fewer than 18 lung cancer patients. The approximately 15 enrolled patients, of whom around 10 were men and 5 were women, were aged roughly 31 to 85 years and were diagnosed with TNM stage I to III disease. Sequencing generated a total of 130,000,000 or so productive TCRbeta reads, averaging around 4.2 million reads per sample. For each patient, one tumor sample and one normal lung sample were taken, giving a few dozen paired specimens that underwent TCRbeta CDR3 sequencing. Broader findings and caveats from the paper: TCR diversity was significantly higher in younger patients, and higher tumor TCR diversity was associated with shorter overall and disease-free survival. Because peripheral blood was not sequenced, blood TCRbeta repertoires in the lung cancer patients of the study were not examined. Significantly higher TCR diversity (inverse Simpson) was observed in tumor tissue than in normal lung tissue (around 450 vs 150, P = 0.0075, Mann-Whitney U test). Only about 14 patients were in the cohort, and the authors stated that larger samples and more detailed clinical data are needed. The methods do not name the sequencing platform or mention unique molecular identifiers. In normal lung, the top 100 clones accounted for a significantly larger cumulative share of the repertoire than in tumor tissue.

The CDR3 runs 15 amino acids, cysteine and phenylalanine included. Here the CDR3 DNA is all that survives: 45 bases in frame from base 1. For CDR1 and CDR2, the germline V gene lists SGHDN and FVKESK. The receptor was derived from a woman aged 65 to 85 with non-small cell lung cancer. The sample comprised lung tumor tissue. The chain uses TRBV14 and TRBJ2-7; the junction holds 11 bases that match TRBD2. The CDR3 loop reads CGSSQLAGGEYEKYF. Here is the DNA: TGTGGCAGCAGCCAGCTAGCGGGAGGAGAGTACGAGAAGTACTTC.